This TCR beta chain was recovered during a study of control samples from healthy donors and cancer patients. This CDR3 spans 14 amino acids. Germline V gene sequence: CDR1 SGHRS, CDR2 YFSETQ. Trimming shortened V by 1 base and J by 4 bases, and 9 bases separated the two germline ends. This table comes from immunoSEQ multiplex PCR, and its TCRdb copy is limited to in-frame clones, with some not included. In the table there are roughly 190,000 clones, roughly 89% of which are singletons. The chain recombines TRBV5-1 with TRBJ1-3; D remains ambiguous. The material sequenced was blood. The sequence came from a woman in her twenties or thirties in good health. The CDR3 sequence is CASSLMEEGNTIYF. As DNA, the CDR3 is TGCGCCAGCAGCTTGATGGAGGAGGGAAACACCATATATTTT.